Listed below are T cell receptor beta chains from one sample, sequenced in a study of shared clonotypes between healthy human individuals. This table comes from immunoSEQ multiplex PCR, and its TCRdb copy is limited to in-frame clones, with some not included. In the table there are around 2,000,000 clones, 85% to 95% of which are singletons. Source material: naive CD4+ T cells sorted from blood. All receptors come from a man between 18 and 35 years old in good health. Each CDR3 is given with its conserved first and last residue. The order of the fields is V gene, clone size, D gene, J gene, CDR3 DNA, CDR3 protein. The D gene is left open where the match is weak. Clone size, where shown, is once, few, many, or a class for clones that have expanded.

v_gene: TRBV2; abundance: NA; d_gene: NA; j_gene: TRBJ2-3; CDR3nt: TGTGCCAGCAGTGACGACACCCCCACAGATACGCAGTATTTT; CDR3aa: CASSDDTPTDTQYF
v_gene: TRBV28; abundance: NA; d_gene: TRBD1; j_gene: TRBJ2-5; CDR3nt: TGTGCCAGCAGTTCAGGGGGCGTGGAGACCCAGTACTTC; CDR3aa: CASSSGGVETQYF
v_gene: TRBV11-2; abundance: NA; d_gene: TRBD1; j_gene: TRBJ1-1; CDR3nt: TGTGCCAGCAGCTTTACAGGGGGGGCTGAAGCTTTCTTT; CDR3aa: CASSFTGGAEAFF
v_gene: TRBV5-6; abundance: NA; d_gene: NA; j_gene: TRBJ1-3; CDR3nt: TGTGCCAGCAGCAGAGGCCCGAGCTCTGGAAACACCATATATTTT; CDR3aa: CASSRGPSSGNTIYF
v_gene: TRBV21-1; abundance: NA; d_gene: NA; j_gene: TRBJ1-5; CDR3nt: TGTGCCAGCAGCAAACCCCACCCAGTAGCAAATCAGCCCCAGCATTTT; CDR3aa: CASSKPHPVANQPQHF
v_gene: TRBV5-8; abundance: NA; d_gene: NA; j_gene: TRBJ1-6; CDR3nt: TGTGCCAGCAGCCTGGGACGCGGGTGGGATTCACCCCTCCACTTT; CDR3aa: CASSLGRGWDSPLHF
v_gene: TRBV10-1; abundance: NA; d_gene: NA; j_gene: TRBJ1-5; CDR3nt: TGCGCCAGCAGTCTTAGGGCGGCCAGGCATCAGCCCCAGCATTTT; CDR3aa: CASSLRAARHQPQHF
v_gene: TRBV19; abundance: NA; d_gene: NA; j_gene: TRBJ1-6; CDR3nt: TGTGCCAGTAGTGGAGGTCTTGGTAATTCACCCCTCCACTTT; CDR3aa: CASSGGLGNSPLHF
v_gene: TRBV5-4; abundance: once; d_gene: NA; j_gene: TRBJ1-1; CDR3nt: TGTGCCAGCAGCTTGGCAAAGGGCTCGACCACTGAAGCTTTCTTT; CDR3aa: CASSLAKGSTTEAFF
v_gene: TRBV2; abundance: once; d_gene: NA; j_gene: TRBJ2-2; CDR3nt: TGTGCCAGCAGTGAGGGCCTGGTCGGGACCGGGGAGCTGTTTTTT; CDR3aa: CASSEGLVGTGELFF
v_gene: TRBV28; abundance: NA; d_gene: NA; j_gene: TRBJ1-1; CDR3nt: TGTGCCAGCAGTTCGCCGACTGAAGCTTTCTTT; CDR3aa: CASSSPTEAFF
v_gene: TRBV5-1; abundance: NA; d_gene: TRBD2; j_gene: TRBJ2-3; CDR3nt: TGCGCCAGCAGCTTGGTAGCGGGGGCAGATACGCAGTATTTT; CDR3aa: CASSLVAGADTQYF
v_gene: TRBV6-5; abundance: NA; d_gene: NA; j_gene: TRBJ2-3; CDR3nt: TGTGCCAGCAGTTACCAGGGGCTAGTAACAGATACGCAGTATTTT; CDR3aa: CASSYQGLVTDTQYF
v_gene: TRBV7-2; abundance: NA; d_gene: NA; j_gene: TRBJ2-5; CDR3nt: TGTGCCAGCAGCTTAGAACGGAGGGAGGCCCAGTACTTC; CDR3aa: CASSLERREAQYF
v_gene: TRBV18; abundance: NA; d_gene: NA; j_gene: TRBJ2-2; CDR3nt: TGTGCCAGCTCAAGGACGGTGGACACCGGGGAGCTGTTTTTT; CDR3aa: CASSRTVDTGELFF
v_gene: TRBV4-1; abundance: NA; d_gene: NA; j_gene: TRBJ2-1; CDR3nt: TGCGCCAGCAGCCGAGGAGATGAGCAGTTCTTC; CDR3aa: CASSRGDEQFF
v_gene: TRBV7-2; abundance: once; d_gene: TRBD2; j_gene: TRBJ2-1; CDR3nt: TGTGCCACAGGGCTAGCGGGAGGAAATGAGCAGTTCTTC; CDR3aa: CATGLAGGNEQFF
v_gene: TRBV2; abundance: NA; d_gene: TRBD1; j_gene: TRBJ1-5; CDR3nt: TGTGCCAGCAGTGAAGAGACAGGGCCCGGGGCCCAGCATTTT; CDR3aa: CASSEETGPGAQHF
v_gene: TRBV2; abundance: NA; d_gene: TRBD1; j_gene: TRBJ1-5; CDR3nt: TGTGCCAGCAGTGGGTCAGGGGGCAACAATCAGCCCCAGCATTTT; CDR3aa: CASSGSGGNNQPQHF
v_gene: TRBV2; abundance: NA; d_gene: TRBD1; j_gene: TRBJ2-3; CDR3nt: TGTGCCAGCAGCTCGGGACAGGGGGCAGATACGCAGTATTTT; CDR3aa: CASSSGQGADTQYF
v_gene: TRBV2; abundance: NA; d_gene: TRBD1; j_gene: TRBJ1-4; CDR3nt: TGTGCCAGCATCCGACTCTCCGGGACAGGGGGGATTGATGAAAAACTGTTTTTT; CDR3aa: CASIRLSGTGGIDEKLFF
v_gene: TRBV5-1; abundance: NA; d_gene: NA; j_gene: TRBJ2-2; CDR3nt: TGCGCCAGCAGCTTGCTAACGAACACCGGGGAGCTGTTTTTT; CDR3aa: CASSLLTNTGELFF
v_gene: TRBV9; abundance: once; d_gene: TRBD1; j_gene: TRBJ1-1; CDR3nt: TGTGCCAGCAAGGGGGCTACCACTGAAGCTTTCTTT; CDR3aa: CASKGATTEAFF
v_gene: TRBV11-2; abundance: NA; d_gene: NA; j_gene: TRBJ2-1; CDR3nt: TGTGCCAGCAGCTTATGGACTGGGAGCTCCTACAATGAGCAGTTCTTC; CDR3aa: CASSLWTGSSYNEQFF
v_gene: TRBV2; abundance: NA; d_gene: TRBD1; j_gene: TRBJ1-2; CDR3nt: TGTGCCAGCAGTGAAAGAGGCGACAGGGGAGCCAGGGGCTATGGCTACACCTTC; CDR3aa: CASSERGDRGARGYGYTF
v_gene: TRBV27; abundance: NA; d_gene: NA; j_gene: TRBJ1-4; CDR3nt: TGTGCCAGCAGGTCGGGACCCTCTCCTGGAAAACTGTTTTTT; CDR3aa: CASRSGPSPGKLFF